This T cell receptor beta chain was sequenced in a study of blood T cell repertoires in COVID-19. Turning to the study itself: COVID-19 samples from acute and convalescent phases originated in the United States, Italy and Spain. PBMCs, B-cell-depleted T cells, or T cells were the source of the cDNA or gDNA that made up the material.

Source study methods: From reference gene primer amplification, estimates of nucleated cell counts were derived. Using immunoSEQ multiplex PCR, the repertoire was profiled, and TCRdb retains in-frame clones only, with some absent. V and J calls and clone size are those listed in that table; D and trimming were worked out from the DNA. The sample consists of roughly 120,000 clones, about 87% of them appearing once. The germline gives CDR1 MNHEY, CDR2 SVGAGI. Trimming shortened V by 6 bases and J by 7 bases, and 12 bases separated the two germline ends. The CDR3 runs to 12 residues. The chain uses TRBV6-5 and TRBJ1-2; the D is unclear. Sequencing was performed on peripheral blood. This sequence originates from a woman aged 45 to 65 with acute or convalescent COVID-19. Written as DNA, the CDR3 is TGTGCCAGCAGGTCCCCTTCGGGTGGCTACACCTTC. Protein sequence: CASRSPSGGYTF.